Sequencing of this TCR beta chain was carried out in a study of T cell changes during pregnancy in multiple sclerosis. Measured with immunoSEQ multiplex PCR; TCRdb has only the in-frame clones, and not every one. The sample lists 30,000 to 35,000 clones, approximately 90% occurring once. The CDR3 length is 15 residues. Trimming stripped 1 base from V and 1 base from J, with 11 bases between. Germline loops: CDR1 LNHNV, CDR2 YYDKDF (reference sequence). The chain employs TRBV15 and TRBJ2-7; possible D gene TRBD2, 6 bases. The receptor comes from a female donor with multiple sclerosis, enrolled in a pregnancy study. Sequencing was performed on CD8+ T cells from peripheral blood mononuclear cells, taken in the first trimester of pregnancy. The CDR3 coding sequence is TGTGCCACCAGCAGAGGGCGTGGGGGGTCCTACGAGCAGTACTTC. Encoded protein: CATSRGRGGSYEQYF.